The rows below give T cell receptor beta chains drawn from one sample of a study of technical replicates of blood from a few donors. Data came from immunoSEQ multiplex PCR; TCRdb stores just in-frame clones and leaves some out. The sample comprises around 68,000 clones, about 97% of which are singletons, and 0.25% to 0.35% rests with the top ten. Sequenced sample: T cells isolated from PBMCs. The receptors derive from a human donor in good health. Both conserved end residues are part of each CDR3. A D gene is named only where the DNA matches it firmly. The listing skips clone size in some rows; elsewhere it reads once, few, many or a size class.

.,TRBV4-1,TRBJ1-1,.,CASSQAVQLNTEAFF,TGCGCCAGCAGCCAAGCGGTACAGTTGAACACTGAAGCTTTCTTT
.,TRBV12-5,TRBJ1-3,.,CASGLFTGESSGNTIYF,TGTGCTAGTGGTTTGTTCACGGGGGAGAGCTCTGGAAACACCATATATTTT
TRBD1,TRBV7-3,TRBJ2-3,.,CASSLGTGSTDTQYF,TGTGCCAGCAGCTTAGGGACAGGGAGCACAGATACGCAGTATTTT
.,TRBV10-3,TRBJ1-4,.,CAISERRNNEKLFF,TGTGCCATCAGTGAAAGGCGGAATAATGAAAAACTGTTTTTT
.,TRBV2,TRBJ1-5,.,CASSEIGAGVQPQHF,TGTGCCAGCAGTGAAATCGGGGCAGGGGTCCAGCCCCAGCATTTT
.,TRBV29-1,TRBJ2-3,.,CSDSSSTDTQYF,TGCAGCGACTCTTCTAGCACAGATACGCAGTATTTT
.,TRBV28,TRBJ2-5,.,CASSPRGAAQETQYF,TGTGCCAGCAGTCCTCGCGGGGCTGCCCAGGAGACCCAGTACTTC
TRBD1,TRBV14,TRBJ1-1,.,CASSQGRDRMNTEAFF,TGTGCCAGCAGCCAAGGTCGGGACAGGATGAACACTGAAGCTTTCTTT
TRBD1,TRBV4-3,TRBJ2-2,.,CASSQNTGGSTGELFF,TGCGCCAGCAGCCAAAATACAGGGGGCAGTACCGGGGAGCTGTTTTTT
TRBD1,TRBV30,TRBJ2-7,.,CASMTGTAYEQYF,TGTGCCTCGATGACCGGGACAGCATACGAGCAGTACTTC
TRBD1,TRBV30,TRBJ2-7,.,CAWSRTGSHEQYF,TGTGCCTGGAGTAGGACAGGGAGCCACGAGCAGTACTTC
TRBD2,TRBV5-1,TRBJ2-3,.,CASSLRLAESTDTQYF,TGCGCCAGCAGCTTGAGGCTAGCGGAGAGCACAGATACGCAGTATTTT
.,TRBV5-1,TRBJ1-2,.,CASSLDSTSYGYTF,TGCGCCAGCAGCTTGGATAGCACCTCTTATGGCTACACCTTC
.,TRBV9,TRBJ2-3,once,CASSKPSTDTQYF,TGTGCCAGCAGCAAGCCTAGCACAGATACGCAGTATTTT
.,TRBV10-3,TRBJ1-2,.,CAISESGRLGEGYTF,TGTGCCATCAGTGAGTCTGGGCGACTCGGGGAAGGCTACACCTTC
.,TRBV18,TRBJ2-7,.,CASSTTVSYEQYF,TGTGCCAGCTCAACCACGGTTAGCTACGAGCAGTACTTC
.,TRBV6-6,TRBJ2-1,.,CASSLAPYNEQFF,TGTGCCAGCAGTTTGGCACCTTACAATGAGCAGTTCTTC
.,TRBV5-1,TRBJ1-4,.,CASSLGGSGVGKLFF,TGCGCCAGCAGCTTGGGGGGATCGGGGGTCGGAAAACTGTTTTTT
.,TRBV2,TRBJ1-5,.,CASEISGYQPQHF,TGTGCCAGCGAGATATCGGGGTATCAGCCCCAGCATTTT
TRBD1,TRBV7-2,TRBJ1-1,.,CASSLALGGGWTEAFF,TGTGCCAGCAGCTTAGCGCTAGGGGGCGGGTGGACTGAAGCTTTCTTT
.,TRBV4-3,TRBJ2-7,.,CASSQAAWGAYEQYF,TGCGCCAGCAGCCAAGCTGCCTGGGGGGCCTACGAGCAGTACTTC
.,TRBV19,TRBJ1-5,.,CASSTKGRDNQPQHF,TGTGCCAGTAGTACGAAAGGACGGGACAATCAGCCCCAGCATTTT
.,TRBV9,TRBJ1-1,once,CASSVHTKETEAFF,TGTGCCAGCAGCGTACATACGAAGGAGACTGAAGCTTTCTTT
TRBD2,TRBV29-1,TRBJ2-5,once,CSVVLASGDGTQYF,TGCAGCGTTGTATTAGCTAGCGGAGATGGGACCCAGTACTTC
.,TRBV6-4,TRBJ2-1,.,CASSDSISSAHNEQFF,TGTGCCAGCAGTGACTCGATCAGTTCCGCCCACAATGAGCAGTTCTTC
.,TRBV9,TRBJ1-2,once,CASSGTHGYTF,TGTGCCAGCAGCGGGACTCATGGCTACACCTTC
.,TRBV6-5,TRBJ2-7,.,CASSYSSQVLFYEQYF,TGTGCCAGCAGTTACTCCTCGCAGGTTCTTTTCTACGAGCAGTACTTC
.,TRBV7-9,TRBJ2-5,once,CASSLRNGETQYF,TGTGCCAGCAGCTTAAGGAACGGGGAGACCCAGTACTTC
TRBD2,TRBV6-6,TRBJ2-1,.,CASSSSGSTYNEQFF,TGTGCCAGCAGTTCTAGCGGGAGCACCTACAATGAGCAGTTCTTC
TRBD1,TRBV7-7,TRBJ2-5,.,CASSLGDSQETQYF,TGTGCTAGCAGCTTGGGGGACAGCCAAGAGACCCAGTACTTC
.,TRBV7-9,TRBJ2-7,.,CASSLGPGTPSYEQYF,TGTGCCAGCAGCCTAGGTCCCGGGACACCCTCCTACGAGCAGTACTTC
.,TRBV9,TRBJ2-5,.,CASSVGRRQETQYF,TGTGCCAGCAGCGTAGGGAGGCGCCAAGAGACCCAGTACTTC
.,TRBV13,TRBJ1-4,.,CASSLGRAEKLFF,TGTGCCAGCAGCCTCGGGAGGGCTGAAAAACTGTTTTTT
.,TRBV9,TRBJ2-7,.,CASSVAGLAYEQYF,TGTGCCAGCAGCGTAGCGGGGTTGGCATACGAGCAGTACTTC
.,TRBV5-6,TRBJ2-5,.,CASSFRQFGQETQYF,TGTGCCAGCAGCTTTAGACAGTTCGGTCAAGAGACCCAGTACTTC
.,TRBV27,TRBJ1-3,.,CASSFQGGNTIYF,TGTGCCAGCAGTTTTCAGGGAGGAAACACCATATATTTT
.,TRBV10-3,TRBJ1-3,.,CAISERTGHGNTIYF,TGTGCCATCAGTGAACGTACAGGGCATGGAAACACCATATATTTT
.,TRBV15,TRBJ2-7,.,CATSRETTYGQYF,TGTGCCACCAGCAGAGAAACTACTTACGGGCAGTACTTC
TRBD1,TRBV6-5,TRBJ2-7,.,CASGGQRPYEQYF,TGTGCCAGCGGGGGACAGAGGCCCTACGAGCAGTACTTC
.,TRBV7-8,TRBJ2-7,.,CASSFGLYYEQYF,TGTGCCAGCAGCTTCGGACTTTACTACGAGCAGTACTTC
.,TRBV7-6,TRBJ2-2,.,CASGPGAHTGELFF,TGTGCCAGCGGTCCAGGGGCACACACCGGGGAGCTGTTTTTT
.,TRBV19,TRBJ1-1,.,CASLLNTEAFF,TGTGCCAGCCTTCTTAACACTGAAGCTTTCTTT
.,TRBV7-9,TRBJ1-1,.,CASSPSSSRNTEAFF,TGTGCCAGCAGCCCTTCATCTTCGAGAAACACTGAAGCTTTCTTT
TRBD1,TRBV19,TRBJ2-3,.,CASSAGQGSVTDTQYF,TGTGCCAGTAGCGCGGGACAGGGATCGGTCACAGATACGCAGTATTTT
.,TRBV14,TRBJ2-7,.,CASSPRGTSYEQYF,TGTGCCAGCAGCCCACGGGGGACCTCCTACGAGCAGTACTTC
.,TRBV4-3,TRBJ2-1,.,CASSQISGEQFF,TGCGCCAGCAGCCAAATATCGGGTGAGCAGTTCTTC
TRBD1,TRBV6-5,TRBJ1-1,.,CASSLTGSMEAFF,TGTGCCAGCAGCTTGACAGGGTCGATGGAAGCTTTCTTT
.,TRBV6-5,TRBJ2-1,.,CASTLLGRDEQFF,TGTGCCAGCACCCTACTAGGGCGAGATGAGCAGTTCTTC
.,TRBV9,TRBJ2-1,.,CASGVGSRNEQFF,TGTGCCAGCGGAGTTGGGAGCCGCAATGAGCAGTTCTTC
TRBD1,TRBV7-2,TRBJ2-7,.,CASSPDRVQYF,TGTGCCAGCAGCCCCGACAGGGTACAGTACTTC